Detailed here is one T cell receptor beta chain. Its antigen is unknown. The CDR3 sequence is 12 residues long. Per germline, CDR1 SGHTA and CDR2 FQGNSA. Trimming removed 8 bases from V and 4 bases from J, with 10 bases in between. These data are taken from a study of cytomegalovirus exposure and HLA in healthy donors. PCR amplification relied on 60 Vbeta primers (plus 13 Jbeta primers). The protocol was immunoSEQ multiplex PCR, while the TCRdb copy is restricted to in-frame clones and leaves out a portion. The data show roughly 110,000 clones, with over 75% seen just once and 4.2% held by the top ten. Regarding the study as a whole: Further analysis, carried out later, found HLA-associated TCR beta chains more clonally expanded than equally common other chains. Analysis was carried out at a later point, and it linked a missense DCLRE1C variant to TCR beta V- and J-gene trimming. The classifier was said to identify cytomegalovirus status with high specificity and sensitivity.

The receptor was derived from a male donor in good health and CMV-seronegative. The sequenced sample consisted of PBMCs. The rearrangement joins TRBV7-2 to TRBJ2-3; no firm D call. The CDR3 sequence is CASRHWPDTQYF. CDR3 sequence (DNA): TGTGCCAGCCGTCATTGGCCAGATACGCAGTATTTT.